This is a list of T cell receptor beta chains from one sample in a study of OX40 agonist ivuxolimab in advanced cancers. Generated by immunoSEQ multiplex PCR, the TCRdb table keeps only in-frame clones and is missing some. The table has about 50,000 clones, 80% seen once. The sample here was CD4+ or CD8+ T cells sorted from blood, taken in a trial of the OX40 agonist ivuxolimab. These receptors were taken from an adult with an advanced solid tumor such as melanoma, head and neck, liver or kidney cancer. Each CDR3 is given with its conserved first and last residue. Size values are once, few and many counts, or a class for expanded clones, and some rows have none.

clone size | J gene | V gene | CDR3 protein
few | TRBJ2-2 | TRBV7-2 | CASSRLAGNTGELFF
- | TRBJ2-1 | TRBV5-1 | CASSFGAGAGDEQFF
- | TRBJ2-3 | TRBV7-9 | CASSLAGADTQYF
- | TRBJ1-1 | TRBV28 | CASSPSADEAFF
- | TRBJ1-4 | TRBV5-8 | CASSYGRVGKLFF
- | TRBJ2-1 | TRBV19 | CASRRDAAYNEQFF
- | TRBJ2-3 | TRBV5-6 | CASSLGGSASTDTQYF
- | TRBJ2-2 | TRBV7-3 | CASSPYRIRGTGELFF
- | TRBJ2-1 | TRBV5-4 | CASRPMSSGTLNEQFF
- | TRBJ1-1 | TRBV18 | CASSRTVGTEAFF
- | TRBJ2-7 | TRBV28 | CASWGTPIYEQYF
- | TRBJ2-3 | TRBV28 | CASSFVGGIRPTQYF
- | TRBJ2-7 | TRBV9 | CASSARPGLTQYF
- | TRBJ2-1 | TRBV10-3 | CAISDGLAGVNEQFF
- | TRBJ2-3 | TRBV5-1 | CASSKGTTGDTQYF
- | TRBJ2-3 | TRBV12-5 | CASGLVRLRGRLGTDTQYF
many | TRBJ2-2 | TRBV4-1 | CASSRGLAGTTNTGELFF
- | TRBJ2-1 | TRBV18 | CASSLDSEAYNEQFF
- | TRBJ1-2 | TRBV28 | CASKSAELNYGYTF
- | TRBJ1-4 | TRBV19 | CASSARFTGGTTNEKLFF
- | TRBJ1-2 | TRBV4-1 | CASSQGQGSGYTF
- | TRBJ2-5 | TRBV7-8 | CASSLSLLAGVETQYF
- | TRBJ2-1 | TRBV18 | CASSPLRGEQFF
- | TRBJ1-2 | TRBV21-1 | CASSRDSSKGYGYTF
- | TRBJ1-1 | TRBV19 | CASSIGGTGGGTEAFF
- | TRBJ1-1 | TRBV2 | CASTREGGEAFF
medium-sized | TRBJ1-3 | TRBV4-3 | CASSQDARGGAGNTIYF
- | TRBJ2-1 | TRBV7-2 | CASSPPSPSGEREQFF
- | TRBJ1-2 | TRBV28 | CASSFQSYGYTF
- | TRBJ2-7 | TRBV5-8 | CASSSSGGPWGEQYF